This entry lists 21 T cell receptor beta chains sequenced from one sample in a study of T cell repertoires in cytomegalovirus infection. No antigen is known for these receptors. TCRdb used MiXCR to reprocess the reads, holding one entry per CDR3 protein. The table has around 130,000 distinct CDR3 sequences, under 30% seen once; the top ten hold 30% to 40%. The sequenced sample consisted of PBMCs, sequenced either directly or after in vitro stimulation (not recorded which). These receptors were collected from a human donor in good health (CMV status not recorded). Some clones in this sample may be carry-over from other donors' samples.

This clonotype was detected ten times or more. The V and J genes are TRBV7-2 and TRBJ2-5, with D unclear. V was clipped by 5 bases and J by 2 bases, with 15 bases between them. This CDR3 contains 15 residues. Germline V gives CDR1 SGHTA, CDR2 FQGNSA. This CDR3 reads CASSTQTARQETQYF. CDR3 coding DNA: TGTGCCAGCAGCACACAAACGGCCCGGCAAGAGACCCAGTACTTC.

The V call is TRBV29-1, the J call TRBJ2-7, with 7 bases identical to TRBD2. The CDR3 covers 15 residues. CDR1 SQVTM and CDR2 ANQGSEA come from the germline V gene. The V and J ends lost 7 bases and 4 bases, in that order; junction bases with no gene match: 16. CDR3 sequence: CSAKIILRESYEQYF. The CDR3 coding sequence is TGCAGCGCCAAAATCATCTTGCGGGAGAGTTACGAGCAGTACTTC.

The chain uses TRBV25-1 and TRBJ1-6, with D uncertain. Trimming took off 1 base at V and 7 bases at J, with 14 bases between the two ends. CDR1 is MGHDK, CDR2 SYGVNS, per germline. The CDR3 runs to 16 residues. CDR3 sequence reads: CASSESPAGRNSPLHF. In DNA, the CDR3 is TGTGCCAGCAGTGAATCCCCCGCGGGCAGAAATTCACCCCTCCACTTT.

The chain combines TRBV19 with TRBJ2-7; D not certain. The CDR3 runs 14 residues. V lost 6 bases and J lost 5, with 17 bases in between. Germline assignment: CDR1 LNHDA and CDR2 SQIVND (reference sequence). CDR3 DNA sequence: TGTGCCAGTAGCCCATCCCGGGTTCGCGACGAGCAGTACTTC. This translates into CASSPSRVRDEQYF.

There are a few counts of this clonotype. This chain joins TRBV7-9 and TRBJ1-1; the D is unclear. This CDR3 spans 15 amino acids. The V and J ends lost 3 bases and 1 base respectively, with 12 bases between them. The germline V gene has CDR1 SEHNR and CDR2 FQNEAQ (reference sequence). CDR3 bases: TGTGCCAGCAGCTTTAACCCCCCATCGAACACTGAAGCTTTCTTT. Its translation: CASSFNPPSNTEAFF.

The chain carries TRBV7-6 and TRBJ1-1; no clear D. Germline assignment: CDR1 SGHVS and CDR2 FNYEAQ. CDR3 size: 11 residues. The V end was cut by 3 bases, the J end by 6 bases, with 5 bases between. CDR3 nucleotide sequence: TGTGCCAGCAGCTTTGAAGCTGAAGCTTTCTTT. It codes for CASSFEAEAFF.

The J gene is TRBJ1-5, the V gene TRBV28, with a tentative D call TRBD1 (5 bases). With 6 bases removed from V and 3 bases from J, the gap between germline ends came to 15 bases. Germline V gene sequence: CDR1 MDHEN, CDR2 SYDVKM. The CDR3 runs 15 residues. CDR3 region: CASSGGDRANQPQHF. CDR3 nucleotides: TGTGCCAGCAGCGGAGGCGACAGAGCCAATCAGCCCCAGCATTTT.

The table lists this clonotype with a few counts. The rearrangement joins TRBV10-3 to TRBJ2-5, with TRBD2 matching over 8 bases. V was pared by 10 bases and J by 5 bases, with 18 bases of the junction left unmatched. Germline CDR1 reads ENHRY; CDR2 reads SYGVKD. The CDR3 loop spans 16 amino acids. CDR3 bases: TGTGCCACCACATTATCCATAGCGGGACTTTCTGAGACCCAGTACTTC. It translates to CATTLSIAGLSETQYF.

The V and J genes are TRBV11-3 and TRBJ1-1, with 8 nucleotides matching TRBD1. With V trimmed by 5 bases and J by 0 bases, 5 bases remained unmatched. Per the germline V gene, CDR1 is SGHNT and CDR2 is YENEEA. This CDR3 is 15 amino acids long. The CDR3 DNA reads as TGTGCCAGCAGCCCTACGACAGGGGTGAACACTGAAGCTTTCTTT. Translating it yields CASSPTTGVNTEAFF. Variable domain in full (rest from reference TRBV11-3 and TRBJ1-1): EAGVVQSPRYKIIEKKQPVAFWCNPISGHNTLYWYLQNLGQGPELLIRYENEEAVDDSQLPKDRFSAERLKGVDSTLKIQPAELGDSAVYLCASSPTTGVNTEAFFGQGTRLTVV.

This clonotype was found many times. This rearrangement joins TRBV7-2 to TRBJ2-5, with D possibly TRBD1 on 6 matching bases. Germline CDR1 SGHTA, CDR2 FQGNSA. The CDR3 is 15 amino acids. V shed 1 base and J shed 2 bases, with 11 bases lying between them. CDR3 in DNA: TGTGCCAGCAGCTTAGAAGTAGGACAGCAAGAGACCCAGTACTTC. Translating it yields CASSLEVGQQETQYF.

The chain links TRBV7-2 to TRBJ1-1; D gene ambiguous. V lost 3 bases and J 3 bases, leaving 11 bases between the germline ends. The CDR3 totals 14 residues. Germline CDR1 is SGHTA and CDR2 is FQGNSA. CDR3 residues: CASSFVEWDTEAFF. CDR3 bases: TGTGCCAGCAGCTTCGTTGAGTGGGACACTGAAGCTTTCTTT.

The rearrangement joins TRBV12-3 or TRBV12-4 to TRBJ1-5; D is uncertain. CDR3 length: 11 residues. Trimming took off 3 bases at V and 9 bases at J, with 6 bases between the two ends. CDR3 bases: TGTGCCAGCAGTTTCACGGGGCCCCAGCATTTT. Protein: CASSFTGPQHF.

The chain recombines TRBV7-9 with TRBJ2-2; TRBD2 matches at 7 bases. Germline CDR1 and CDR2: SEHNR and FQNEAQ (reference sequence). The CDR3 is made up of 16 amino acids. J lost 6 bases, V lost 1 base, and 8 bases had no gene match. The DNA of the CDR3 is TGTGCCAGCAGCTTAGTAGGCGGGAGTGGTGCCGGGGAGCTGTTTTTT. Protein sequence: CASSLVGGSGAGELFF.

There are many counts of this clonotype. The chain combines TRBV19 with TRBJ1-5; D not certain. There are 15 residues in the CDR3. V dropped 4 bases and J dropped 3 bases, with 13 bases sitting between them. The germline V gene has CDR1 LNHDA and CDR2 SQIVND (reference sequence). The CDR3 reads CASSNFDAYNQPQHF. CDR3 in DNA: TGTGCCAGTAGTAATTTCGACGCGTACAATCAGCCCCAGCATTTT.

This chain joins TRBV7-3 and TRBJ1-3; the D gene is possibly TRBD1 (5 bases). V was cut by 4 bases and J by 2 bases, with 9 bases left in between. Germline loops: CDR1 SGHTA, CDR2 FQGTGA. CDR3 length equals 14 residues. The CDR3 DNA follows: TGTGCCAGCAGCTCAGGGAGCGCTGGAAACACCATATATTTT. The encoded protein is CASSSGSAGNTIYF.

This chain uses TRBV19 with TRBJ1-5; TRBD1 matches 7 bases. Trimming at V came to 6 bases and at J to 3 bases, leaving 8 bases not matched to a gene. The CDR3 sequence is 15 residues long. Germline assignment: CDR1 LNHDA and CDR2 SQIVND (reference sequence). The CDR3 nucleotides are TGTGCCAGTAGCGTCGACAGGGCGTTCAATCAGCCCCAGCATTTT. This encodes CASSVDRAFNQPQHF. Full variable domain (missing parts from reference TRBV19 and TRBJ1-5): DGGITQSPKYLFRKEGQNVTLSCEQNLNHDAMYWYRQDPGQGLRLIYYSQIVNDFQKGDIAEGYSVSREKKESFPLTVTSAQKNPTAFYLCASSVDRAFNQPQHFGDGTRLSIL.

Points on this clonotype: At one of its ends the junction is not consistent with the germline gene, which may arise from a read error. This chain uses TRBV28 with TRBJ2-7; no clear D. Germline V gene lookup returns CDR1 MDHEN and CDR2 SYDVKM. This CDR3 contains 12 residues. The CDR3 DNA sequence: TGTGCCAGCAGTTTACGAACCATGAGCTTCGACTTC. Translating gives CASSLRTMSFDF.

This clonotype has only a few counts. This chain uses TRBV27 with TRBJ2-7; D might be TRBD1 (5 bases). The CDR3 extends over 12 amino acids. CDR1 is MNHEY and CDR2 is SMNVEV in the germline V gene (reference sequence). Trimming took off 5 bases at V and 3 bases at J, with 8 bases between the two ends. The CDR3 DNA sequence: TGTGCCAGCAGTCCGGACATCTACGAGCAGTACTTC. It encodes CASSPDIYEQYF.

This clonotype was found many times. This chain links TRBV11-3 with TRBJ2-2; 7 nucleotides align to TRBD2. Per germline, CDR1 SGHNT and CDR2 YENEEA. V lost 3 bases and J lost 2; bases outside the gene matches: 3. The CDR3 is 15 residues long. The chain's CDR3 is CASSFGRGNTGELFF. CDR3 nucleotide sequence: TGTGCCAGCAGCTTTGGGAGGGGCAACACCGGGGAGCTGTTTTTT.

The rearrangement links TRBV19 to TRBJ1-1; no definite D call. CDR3 length: 16 residues. The germline V and J ends were trimmed by 1 base and 2 bases, with 14 bases remaining between them. Germline V gene lookup returns CDR1 LNHDA and CDR2 SQIVND (reference sequence). This CDR3 is CASSIVGGILNTEAFF. Written as DNA, the CDR3 is TGTGCCAGTAGTATAGTTGGAGGTATACTTAACACTGAAGCTTTCTTT.

The CDR3 region is CASSPTGVLRGNEQFF. The CDR3 nucleotides read TGTGCCAGCAGCCCCACGGGGGTTCTAAGGGGGAATGAGCAGTTCTTC. This rearrangement joins TRBV9 to TRBJ2-1; D tentatively reads TRBD1 or TRBD2 (6 bases each). Germline loops: CDR1 SGDLS, CDR2 YYNGEE. V lost 4 bases and J lost 7, with 21 bases in between. The CDR3 has 16 amino acids.